This passage covers 6 T cell receptor beta chains from one sample sequenced in a study of neurological immune-mediated disorders. TCRdb called the 5' RACE reads again in MiXCR, with one record for every CDR3 protein. The sample has tens of thousands of distinct CDR3 sequences; 12% to 15% are singletons. Input material: PBMCs. Source of these receptors: a woman aged 50 to 60 with HTLV-1-associated myelopathy (HAM/TSP).

In its sample, this clonotype was seen many times. V usage is TRBV9 and J usage is TRBJ2-5; 10 bases are shared with TRBD2. Germline CDR1 and CDR2: SGDLS and YYNGEE. The CDR3 spans 15 residues. The J segment lost 1 base and the V segment lost 4 bases, leaving 4 bases of the junction unmatched. DNA for the CDR3: TGTGCCAGCAGCCCTCGACTAGCGGGCCAAGAGACCCAGTACTTC. It yields the protein CASSPRLAGQETQYF.

This clonotype was counted at least ten times. CDR3 nucleotides: TGTGCCACCAGCAGAGATAGGGCGGGGTGGGACACCGGGGAGCTGTTTTTT. Its protein is CATSRDRAGWDTGELFF. The V gene is TRBV15, the J gene TRBJ2-2; D possibly corresponds to TRBD2 (6 bases). Germline V lookup: CDR1 LNHNV, CDR2 YYDKDF (reference sequence). Trimming pared 0 bases from V and 3 bases from J, leaving 14 bases between. The CDR3 runs 17 residues.

This clonotype showed up many times. V usage is TRBV20-1 and J usage is TRBJ1-5; unclear D gene. Looked up from germline, CDR1 is DFQATT and CDR2 is SNEGSKA (reference sequence). There are 14 residues in the CDR3. Deletions cut 5 bases from V and 4 bases from J, with 15 bases between. As DNA, the CDR3 is TGCAGTGCTCAGGAGGTCGCTGGGAATCAGCCCCAGCATTTT. This encodes CSAQEVAGNQPQHF.

This clonotype was seen only a few times. It may be a read error: a sequence one base away is much more abundant. This chain connects TRBV7-9 to TRBJ2-1; D unclear. The germline V gene has CDR1 SEHNR and CDR2 FQNEAQ (reference sequence). The CDR3 spans 11 residues. CDR3 region: CANSTDNEQFF. CDR3 nucleotides: TGTGCCAACAGCACCGACAATGAGCAGTTCTTC.

Many counts were recorded for this clonotype. The V call is TRBV29-1, the J call TRBJ1-1, with D maybe TRBD1 (5 bases). The CDR3 is 11 residues long. V was trimmed by 4 bases and J by 4 bases, leaving 7 bases between them. Germline V gives CDR1 SQVTM, CDR2 ANQGSEA. The CDR3 sequence: CSVGRATEAFF. For the CDR3, the DNA is TGCAGCGTTGGCAGGGCCACTGAAGCTTTCTTT.

This clonotype appeared many times. This chain uses TRBV12-3 or TRBV12-4 with TRBJ2-5, with D perhaps matching TRBD1 or TRBD2 (5 bases each). The CDR3 consists of 15 residues. V was trimmed by 1 base and J by 1 base, leaving 10 bases between them. The CDR3 is CASSLGYGTQETQYF. The CDR3, as DNA: TGTGCCAGCAGTTTAGGGTACGGGACCCAAGAGACCCAGTACTTC.